This T cell receptor (beta chain) was identified in a study of monozygotic twins with inflammatory bowel disease. Study observations and caveats: Background noise in patient repertoires may stem from differing immunosuppressive treatments. No one strong IBD-associated signal or clonotype was supported.

Remarks on this clonotype: Its antigen remains unknown.

The CDR3 is 13 amino acids. Germline values: CDR1 SGHTA, CDR2 FQGTGA. The template switching step added UMIs that contained a 6-nucleotide sample barcode. TCRdb reprocessed the 5' RACE reads; each CDR3 protein has one entry and no DNA is given. The sample has over 350,000 distinct CDR3 sequences, and its top ten clones hold approximately 2.8%. The template was total RNA from whole blood, with no T cell sorting. The sample consisted of blood. The source of this sequence is a human donor with ulcerative colitis or Crohn's disease, or a healthy co-twin of an affected twin (not recorded which). V usage is TRBV7-3 and J usage is TRBJ2-1; TCRdb selects TRBD2, and the lack of DNA leaves this call unchecked. The CDR3 is CASSYLRYNEQFF.